This TCR beta chain was obtained from a study of blood T cell repertoires in COVID-19. Study summary: Italy, Spain and the United States were the sources of the convalescent and acute COVID-19 samples.

Repertoires were generated with immunoSEQ multiplex PCR, while TCRdb's copy carries only in-frame clones and drops some. The sample lists more than 150,000 clones; approximately 80% were seen once. Participants were aged about 18 to 100 years from roughly 26 US areas. The study assigned cohorts using participant-reported clinical history. Recovery among Cohort 3 donors was established by two negative PCRs, clearance, or symptom resolution. CDR1 ENHRY and CDR2 SYGVKD come from the germline V gene. With V trimmed by 4 bases and J by 2 bases, 1 base remained unmatched. This CDR3 contains 14 residues. This TCR derives from a man in his forties or fifties who had recovered from COVID-19. The chain joins TRBV10-3 to TRBJ2-5, with 10 bases lining up with TRBD1. Material for sequencing was PBMCs or T cells enriched from blood (not recorded which). Here the CDR3 reads CAISVDRGQETQYF. CDR3 in DNA: TGTGCCATCAGTGTGGACAGGGGGCAAGAGACCCAGTACTTC.